This T cell receptor (beta chain) was identified during a study of blood T cell repertoires in COVID-19. Original handling: Reference gene primer amplification gave estimated nucleated cell counts. The assay was immunoSEQ multiplex PCR, and TCRdb's table has in-frame clones only and misses some. Clonal size and the V and J genes are those of that table, whereas D and trimming came from the DNA. The repertoire holds more than 95,000 clones, with roughly 80% as singletons. With V trimmed by 6 bases and J by 0 bases, 12 bases remained unmatched. This CDR3 has 18 amino acids. From germline, CDR1 is MNHEY and CDR2 SMNVEV (reference sequence).

The chain carries TRBV27 and TRBJ2-7; 12 positions match TRBD2. Sequences were obtained from peripheral blood. The clonotype comes from a woman aged 80 or over with acute or convalescent COVID-19. DNA for the CDR3: TGTGCCAGCAGCATCACCTATGGGACTAGCGGGTTCTCCTACGAGCAGTACTTC. Translating gives CASSITYGTSGFSYEQYF.